Shown below are 2 T cell receptor beta chains from a single sample sequenced in a study of OX40 agonist ivuxolimab in advanced cancers. Sequenced by immunoSEQ multiplex PCR; TCRdb stores in-frame clones only, minus some. The sample consists of tens of thousands of clones, 90% to 95% of them appearing once. Here the sequenced sample was CD4+ or CD8+ T cells sorted from blood, taken in a trial of the OX40 agonist ivuxolimab. These receptors were collected from an adult with an advanced solid tumor such as melanoma, head and neck, liver or kidney cancer.

The rearrangement links TRBV6-5 to TRBJ2-1, with 9 nucleotides matching TRBD2. CDR3 length: 15 residues. V was clipped by 7 bases and J by 4 bases; unmatched bases: 8. Germline V gene sequence: CDR1 MNHEY, CDR2 SVGAGI. Here the CDR3 DNA reads TGTGCCAGCATGTCCGGGACTAGCCCTTACAATGAGCAGTTCTTC. Its translation is CASMSGTSPYNEQFF.

The V gene is TRBV29-1, the J gene TRBJ2-1; the match to TRBD1 covers 9 bases. J gave up 0 bases and V 2 bases, and 8 bases lay outside the gene matches. This CDR3 region has 17 residues. Looked up from germline, CDR1 is SQVTM and CDR2 is ANQGSEA. CDR3 in DNA: TGCAGCGTTGAATTGACAGGGGGTCCGAGCTCCTACAATGAGCAGTTCTTC. This translates into CSVELTGGPSSYNEQFF.